This TCR beta chain was found in a study of Graves' ophthalmopathy and Graves' hyperthyroidism. Across the study: The study drew peripheral blood at initial diagnosis, before any treatment.

Amplification from RNA transcripts yielded the TCR beta CDR3 regions. An opening RT-PCR round employed HTBI primers and preceded a second-round multiplex PCR. TCRdb processed the multiplex PCR reads anew with MiXCR; each CDR3 protein has one entry. Of 600,000 to 700,000 distinct CDR3 sequences listed, roughly 41% are singletons. This clonotype was observed a single time. The CDR3 extends over 13 amino acids. The germline V gene has CDR1 MGHDK and CDR2 SYGVNS. The V and J ends lost 9 bases and 7 bases, in that order; junction bases with no gene match: 7. Having ophthalmopathy, the donors showed moderate-to-severe activity, CAS ≥3 and NOSPECS ≥4, with disease lasting under 3 months. Excluded: other autoimmune disease, uncontrolled infection, pregnancy or lactation. Diagnosis used clinical symptoms, serum thyroxine, TRAb, thyroid ultrasound and orbital computed tomography.

This receptor was identified in an adult man with Graves' ophthalmopathy. J is TRBJ1-3 and V is TRBV25-1; 9 nucleotides align to TRBD1. The specimen was peripheral blood. The CDR3 here is CASSGTGRNTIYF. The CDR3 DNA reads TGTGCCAGTTCCGGGACAGGGAGGAACACCATATATTTT.